These 27 T cell receptor beta chains share one sample of origin, sequenced in a study of control samples from healthy donors and cancer patients (dated by TCRdb to the early 2020s). The protocol used for the library was the immunoSEQ multiplex PCR assay. What TCRdb holds here is the immuneACCESS table cut down to in-frame rearrangements. Part of the clones is not present; checked against another copy, under half of the missing clones reflect an unresolved V gene, and the others are unexplained. This sample holds 150,000 or so clones; 70% to 90% were observed only once. The ten largest account for under 5% of the sample. The sequencing input was blood. These receptors came from a young woman in good health.

The chain is built from TRBV19 and TRBJ2-3; 9 nucleotides match TRBD1. The CDR3 sequence is 17 residues long. In germline, CDR1 is LNHDA, CDR2 SQIVND (reference sequence). After removal of 5 bases from V and 2 bases from J, the junction contained 11 bases not matched to a gene. CDR3 region: CASSLRTGGKVTDTQYF. CDR3 nucleotides: TGTGCCAGTAGTCTCCGTACAGGGGGCAAGGTCACAGATACGCAGTATTTT.

The chain is built from TRBV19 and TRBJ2-1; D gene unclear. Trimming cost V 3 bases and J 2 bases, with 8 bases left between them. CDR3 size: 14 residues. Looked up from germline, CDR1 is LNHDA and CDR2 is SQIVND (reference sequence). In nucleotides, the CDR3 is TGTGCCAGTAGTATCTCCCAGACCTACAATGAGCAGTTCTTC. Its translation is CASSISQTYNEQFF.

The chain joins TRBV11-2 to TRBJ1-2; TRBD1 aligns across 8 bases. Germline lookup yields CDR1 SGHAT and CDR2 FQNNGV. Trimming removed 4 bases from V and 6 bases from J; junction bases left unmatched: 1. This CDR3 comprises 12 residues. CDR3 sequence: CASSSQGDGYTF. DNA of the CDR3: TGTGCCAGCAGCTCACAGGGGGATGGCTACACCTTC.

The CDR3 region has the DNA TGTGCCAGCTCACCTCCGGCAAGAGGAGATGGCTACACCTTC. It yields the protein CASSPPARGDGYTF. The chain combines TRBV18 with TRBJ1-2; no definite D call. CDR3 length: 14 residues. The germline gives CDR1 KGHSH, CDR2 LQKENI. Between the trimmed V and J ends, which lost 3 bases and 6 bases, there was a span of 14 bases.

V is TRBV24-1 and J is TRBJ1-5; D call uncertain. The CDR3 consists of 12 residues. Per the germline V gene, CDR1 is KGHDR and CDR2 is SFDVKD. The ends were cut back, 9 bases at V and 9 bases at J, with 14 bases in the middle. The CDR3 sequence: CATQRTPGPQHF. The CDR3 region has the DNA TGTGCCACCCAGCGGACCCCCGGGCCCCAGCATTTT.

The rearrangement joins TRBV7-9 to TRBJ2-7; D may be TRBD2 (5 bases). The CDR3 has 16 residues. V was shortened by 5 bases and J by 6 bases, with 23 bases between the two germline ends. Germline V CDR1 and CDR2: SEHNR, FQNEAQ (reference sequence). The CDR3 is CASSPLGGKLEGEQYV. DNA for the CDR3: TGTGCCAGCAGCCCCCTTGGAGGCAAATTGGAAGGCGAGCAGTACGTC.

This chain links TRBV5-5 with TRBJ1-4, with TRBD1 as a possible D gene (6 bases). The germline gives CDR1 SGHKS, CDR2 YYEKEE (reference sequence). This CDR3 region has 16 residues. V lost 0 bases and J 2 bases, leaving 11 bases between the germline ends. The CDR3 nucleotides are TGTGCCAGCAGCTTGGGAGGCAGGGGCACTAATGAAAAACTGTTTTTT. This translates into CASSLGGRGTNEKLFF.

The chain recombines TRBV7-8 with TRBJ1-5; 9 bases match TRBD1. Per germline, CDR1 SGHVS and CDR2 FQNEAQ. With V trimmed by 1 base and J by 6 bases, 10 bases remained unmatched. CDR3 length: 17 residues. CDR3 in amino acids: CASSLGPGQGHSQPQHF. The CDR3 DNA reads TGTGCCAGCAGCTTAGGCCCGGGACAGGGACATAGTCAGCCCCAGCATTTT.

The chain's CDR3 is CASSSGQAYNEQFF. In DNA, the CDR3 is TGCGCCAGCAGCTCGGGACAGGCTTACAATGAGCAGTTCTTC. The rearrangement uses TRBV5-1 and TRBJ2-1; TRBD1 agrees at 8 bases. Trimming at V came to 3 bases and at J to 4 bases, leaving 3 bases not matched to a gene. There are 14 residues in the CDR3. Germline CDR1 is SGHRS and CDR2 is YFSETQ.

Regarding this clone: This sample includes further DNA sequences coding for the same CDR3. The CDR3 region is CASSLTATNEKLFF. CDR3 nucleotide sequence: TGCGCCAGCAGCTTGACAGCAACTAATGAAAAACTGTTTTTT. This chain uses TRBV5-1 with TRBJ1-4; no clear D gene. Germline V gene data show CDR1 as SGHRS and CDR2 as YFSETQ. Trimming took 1 base from V and 0 from J, leaving 4 bases between them. This CDR3 has 14 amino acids.

The genes are TRBV18 and TRBJ2-1, with TRBD2 matching over 10 bases. The germline gives CDR1 KGHSH, CDR2 LQKENI. With V trimmed by 1 base and J by 8 bases, 5 bases remained unmatched. The CDR3 contains 15 residues. Here the CDR3 DNA reads TGTGCCAGCTCACCACAGGCACTAGCGGGATATGAGCAGTTCTTC. Translating it yields CASSPQALAGYEQFF. Variable domain in full (rest from reference TRBV18 and TRBJ2-1): NAGVMQNPRHLVRRRGQEARLRCSPMKGHSHVYWYRQLPEEGLKFMVYLQKENIIDESGMPKERFSAEFPKEGPSILRIQQVVRGDSAAYFCASSPQALAGYEQFFGPGTRLTVL.

The chain uses TRBV13 and TRBJ1-1; D remains ambiguous. Germline loops: CDR1 PRHDT, CDR2 FYEKMQ (reference sequence). There are 12 residues in the CDR3. Trimming left V 4 bases short and J 6 bases short, with 9 bases between. The CDR3: CASSSGLAEAFF. Written as DNA, the CDR3 is TGTGCCAGCAGCTCGGGTTTAGCTGAAGCTTTCTTT.

DNA for the CDR3: TGTGCCAGCAGCTTAGCACTGGGCTTGGGGGAGACCCAGTACTTC. As protein: CASSLALGLGETQYF. This chain joins TRBV7-2 and TRBJ2-5; D not certain. Trimming shortened V by 0 bases and J by 5 bases, and 13 bases separated the two germline ends. The CDR3 loop spans 15 amino acids. Germline loops: CDR1 SGHTA, CDR2 FQGNSA.

V is TRBV2 and J is TRBJ2-7; perhaps D is TRBD1 or TRBD2 (6 bases each). V lost 8 bases and J lost 3, with 11 bases in between. The CDR3 runs to 12 residues. CDR1 and CDR2 (germline): SNHLY, FYNNEI. The CDR3 is CASRGTSYEQYF. The CDR3 bases are TGTGCCAGCCGCGGGACAAGCTACGAGCAGTACTTC.

The chain carries TRBV6-5 and TRBJ1-5, with 11 bases that match TRBD1. Germline V gene sequence: CDR1 MNHEY, CDR2 SVGAGI. This CDR3 is built from 15 residues. The ends lost 6 bases at V and 5 bases at J; junction bases unmatched: 6. In DNA, the CDR3 is TGTGCCAGCAGCTTGGACAGGGGGCTTTATCAGCCCCAGCATTTT. It translates to CASSLDRGLYQPQHF.

The rearrangement links TRBV19 to TRBJ1-1; D remains ambiguous. Germline CDR1 and CDR2: LNHDA and SQIVND (reference sequence). With 6 bases removed from V and 4 bases from J, the gap between germline ends came to 18 bases. The CDR3 sequence is 15 residues long. The CDR3 nucleotides read TGTGCCAGTAGGTACGCGGCTGAGTTGGGCACTGAAGCTTTCTTT. Residues: CASRYAAELGTEAFF.

The V call is TRBV5-1, the J call TRBJ1-2; D may be TRBD1 (5 bases). The CDR3 runs to 14 residues. In germline, CDR1 is SGHRS, CDR2 YFSETQ. V was trimmed by 2 bases and J by 3 bases, leaving 11 bases between them. The CDR3: CASSLDSRDYGYTF. In DNA, the CDR3 is TGCGCCAGCAGCTTAGACAGCCGGGACTATGGCTACACCTTC.

This chain connects TRBV5-8 to TRBJ2-1, with D unresolved. In germline, CDR1 is SGHTS, CDR2 YDEGEE. The CDR3 loop spans 12 amino acids. The V and J ends lost 2 bases and 4 bases respectively, with 4 bases between them. The CDR3 sequence: CASSFKYNEQFF. CDR3 coding DNA: TGTGCCAGCAGCTTTAAGTACAATGAGCAGTTCTTC.

The chain couples TRBV28 to TRBJ2-6; D possibly corresponds to TRBD2 (5 bases). The CDR3 runs 17 residues. Germline V gene data show CDR1 as MDHEN and CDR2 as SYDVKM. V shed 0 bases and J shed 2 bases, with 11 bases lying between them. The CDR3 reads CASSLWVGDTGANVLTF. The DNA for the CDR3 is TGTGCCAGCAGTTTATGGGTGGGAGATACTGGGGCCAACGTCCTGACTTTC.

This clone was detected once. This chain links TRBV2 with TRBJ1-2; no definite D call. Deletions cut 3 bases from V and 8 bases from J, with 13 bases between. Germline V gives CDR1 SNHLY, CDR2 FYNNEI. The CDR3 has 13 amino acids. CDR3 residues: CASSDRGGGGYTF. The CDR3, as DNA: TGTGCCAGCAGTGATCGCGGAGGAGGAGGCTACACCTTC. The full variable domain, with the rest looked up from reference TRBV2 and TRBJ1-2, is EPEVTQTPSHQVTQMGQEVILRCVPISNHLYFYWYRQILGQKVEFLVSFYNNEISEKSEIFDDQFSVERPDGSNFTLKIRSTKLEDSAMYFCASSDRGGGGYTFGSGTRLTVV.

Worth noting for this clone: A junction boundary mismatches the germline segment, possibly from a read error. This sequence joins TRBV4-1 and TRBJ1-2, with 8 bases identical to TRBD1. Germline V gene data show CDR1 as MGHRA and CDR2 as YSYEKL. This CDR3 comprises 14 residues. The CDR3 nucleotides are TGCACCAGCAGCCCTCAGACAGGGGCCTATGGCTACACCTTC. Its translation: CTSSPQTGAYGYTF.

V gene TRBV27 combines with J gene TRBJ1-1; D not resolved. The CDR3 is 14 residues long. The germline V gene has CDR1 MNHEY and CDR2 SMNVEV (reference sequence). V was trimmed by 6 bases and J by 0 bases, leaving 11 bases between them. The CDR3 bases are TGTGCCAGCAGCCTAGACAACATGAACACTGAAGCTTTCTTT. Amino acids: CASSLDNMNTEAFF.

This clone has a single count. The chain recombines TRBV29-1 with TRBJ2-7, with D perhaps given as TRBD1 or TRBD2 (6 bases each). Trimming took off 6 bases at V and 0 bases at J, with 15 bases between the two ends. The CDR3 is 14 amino acids. Germline loops: CDR1 SQVTM, CDR2 ANQGSEA. CDR3 in DNA: TGCAGCGTGGAGGGACACGGTAGCTCCTACGAGCAGTACTTC. Amino acids: CSVEGHGSSYEQYF.

V is TRBV19 and J is TRBJ2-7; D ambiguous. CDR3 length: 12 residues. Per germline, CDR1 LNHDA and CDR2 SQIVND (reference sequence). V gave up 6 bases and J gave up 6 bases, with 12 bases separating them. CDR3 coding DNA: TGTGCCAGTAGCGCAAGAGGTGCCGAGCAGTACTTC. Its protein is CASSARGAEQYF. Drawing the rest from reference TRBV19 and TRBJ2-7, the complete variable domain is DGGITQSPKYLFRKEGQNVTLSCEQNLNHDAMYWYRQDPGQGLRLIYYSQIVNDFQKGDIAEGYSVSREKKESFPLTVTSAQKNPTAFYLCASSARGAEQYFGPGTRLTVT.

The chain couples TRBV6-4 to TRBJ2-3; 10 positions match TRBD1. Trimming removed 8 bases from V and 4 bases from J; junction bases left unmatched: 9. The CDR3 has 15 residues. Germline CDR1 is MRHNA and CDR2 is SNTAGT. Written as DNA, the CDR3 is TGTGCCAGCGGGAGAGGACAGGGGGACGCAGATACGCAGTATTTT. The encoded protein is CASGRGQGDADTQYF.

The chain joins TRBV28 to TRBJ2-5, with 10 bases matching TRBD1. V was clipped by 4 bases and J by 3 bases; unmatched bases: 8. The germline V gene has CDR1 MDHEN and CDR2 SYDVKM. This CDR3 has 16 amino acids. The CDR3 spells CASSYPGQGWEETQYF. The DNA of the CDR3 is TGTGCCAGCAGTTATCCGGGACAGGGGTGGGAAGAGACCCAGTACTTC.

This clone was detected once. The chain combines TRBV5-6 with TRBJ1-2, with D unresolved. The CDR3 is 15 amino acids. Germline V CDR1 and CDR2: SGHDT, YYEEEE. Trimming took off 2 bases at V and 1 base at J, with 12 bases between the two ends. The CDR3 is CASSFFSQRNYGYTF. The CDR3 bases are TGTGCCAGCAGCTTTTTTTCGCAGCGTAACTATGGCTACACCTTC.